These T cell receptor beta chains were read from a single sample in a study of molecular identifiers for immune sequencing clone quantification. TCRdb used MiXCR to reprocess the PCR reads, holding one entry per CDR3 protein. The table lists roughly 630,000 distinct CDR3 sequences, around 25% of them singletons, with about 0.81% in the top ten. Sequencing was performed on naive CD8+ T cells from blood, with Jurkat cell RNA spiked in. The receptors were gathered from a human donor in good health. Some libraries in this study had Jurkat cell RNA spiked in. Both conserved end residues are part of each CDR3. D genes are given only for firm matches. The listing skips clone size in some rows; elsewhere it reads once, few, many or a size class.

d_gene: .; v_gene: TRBV7-6; abundance: .; j_gene: TRBJ1-4; CDR3aa: CASSSLPVKPENEKLFF; CDR3nt: TGTGCCAGCAGCTCCCTGCCAGTGAAGCCGGAGAATGAAAAACTGTTTTTT
d_gene: TRBD1; v_gene: TRBV12-3/TRBV12-4; abundance: few; j_gene: TRBJ1-4; CDR3aa: CASSMTGTGGNEKLFF; CDR3nt: TGTGCCAGCAGTATGACCGGGACAGGGGGTAATGAAAAACTGTTTTTT
d_gene: .; v_gene: TRBV11-2; abundance: many; j_gene: TRBJ2-7; CDR3aa: CASSRLVRPYEQYF; CDR3nt: TGTGCCAGCAGCCGCCTAGTCCGGCCCTACGAGCAGTACTTC
d_gene: TRBD1; v_gene: TRBV5-4; abundance: few; j_gene: TRBJ2-5; CDR3aa: CASSSDREYQETQYF; CDR3nt: TGTGCCAGCAGCTCGGACAGGGAGTACCAAGAGACCCAGTACTTC
d_gene: TRBD1; v_gene: TRBV7-9; abundance: many; j_gene: TRBJ1-1; CDR3aa: CASSRIRGPGTEAFF; CDR3nt: TGTGCCAGCAGCAGAATCAGGGGGCCGGGGACTGAAGCTTTCTTT
d_gene: .; v_gene: TRBV13; abundance: few; j_gene: TRBJ1-1; CDR3aa: CASSLGVVRNTEAFF; CDR3nt: TGTGCCAGCAGCTTAGGAGTGGTGAGGAACACTGAAGCTTTCTTT
d_gene: .; v_gene: TRBV4-3; abundance: few; j_gene: TRBJ1-3; CDR3aa: CASSQDRAGISLPSGNTIYF; CDR3nt: TGCGCCAGCAGCCAAGATAGGGCAGGGATCTCTCTGCCCTCTGGAAACACCATATATTTT
d_gene: .; v_gene: TRBV4-1; abundance: many; j_gene: TRBJ1-1; CDR3aa: CASSQLSGMNTEAFF; CDR3nt: TGCGCCAGCAGCCAGCTCAGCGGGATGAACACTGAAGCTTTCTTT
d_gene: TRBD1; v_gene: TRBV6-2/TRBV6-3; abundance: .; j_gene: TRBJ2-7; CDR3aa: CASSHGQGLTYEQYF; CDR3nt: TGTGCCAGCAGCCATGGACAGGGATTGACCTACGAGCAGTACTTC
d_gene: .; v_gene: TRBV11-3; abundance: .; j_gene: TRBJ2-1; CDR3aa: CASSLVPTPTYNEQFF; CDR3nt: TGTGCCAGCAGCTTAGTCCCTACACCGACCTACAATGAGCAGTTCTTC
d_gene: .; v_gene: TRBV29-1; abundance: many; j_gene: TRBJ1-1; CDR3aa: CSVEDWQGMTEAFF; CDR3nt: TGCAGCGTTGAAGATTGGCAGGGGATGACTGAAGCTTTCTTT
d_gene: .; v_gene: TRBV5-1; abundance: many; j_gene: TRBJ2-2; CDR3aa: CASSAYLATGELFF; CDR3nt: TGCGCCAGCAGCGCGTACCTAGCCACCGGGGAGCTGTTTTTT
d_gene: .; v_gene: TRBV6-5; abundance: .; j_gene: TRBJ2-7; CDR3aa: CASSPEGYIRTANEQYF; CDR3nt: TGTGCCAGCAGCCCCGAGGGATATATCCGGACAGCTAACGAGCAGTACTTC
d_gene: .; v_gene: TRBV5-4; abundance: many; j_gene: TRBJ2-3; CDR3aa: CASSLGVPDTQYF; CDR3nt: TGTGCCAGCAGCTTGGGGGTACCAGATACGCAGTATTTT
d_gene: .; v_gene: TRBV19; abundance: .; j_gene: TRBJ1-6; CDR3aa: CASSWGTNNSPLHF; CDR3nt: TGTGCCAGTAGTTGGGGGACAAATAATTCACCCCTCCACTTT
d_gene: .; v_gene: TRBV2; abundance: many; j_gene: TRBJ2-3; CDR3aa: CAGHRDTLTDTQYF; CDR3nt: TGTGCCGGTCACCGGGACACTCTCACAGATACGCAGTATTTT
d_gene: TRBD2; v_gene: TRBV9; abundance: .; j_gene: TRBJ2-2; CDR3aa: CASSVGLAGGPAGELFF; CDR3nt: TGTGCCAGCAGCGTAGGGCTAGCGGGAGGGCCGGCCGGGGAGCTGTTTTTT
d_gene: .; v_gene: TRBV4-2; abundance: few; j_gene: TRBJ2-7; CDR3aa: CASSQVPSPADEQYF; CDR3nt: TGTGCCAGCAGCCAAGTCCCCAGTCCCGCGGACGAGCAGTACTTC
d_gene: .; v_gene: TRBV20-1; abundance: .; j_gene: TRBJ2-3; CDR3aa: CSANGNPFSRTDTQYF; CDR3nt: TGCAGTGCTAATGGCAACCCTTTCTCACGGACAGATACGCAGTATTTT
d_gene: TRBD1; v_gene: TRBV9; abundance: .; j_gene: TRBJ2-4; CDR3aa: CPSSVGGGLGENIQYF; CDR3nt: TGTCCCAGCAGCGTAGGGGGCGGGCTGGGGGAAAACATTCAGTACTTC
d_gene: .; v_gene: TRBV7-9; abundance: many; j_gene: TRBJ1-4; CDR3aa: CASRSGTTEKLFF; CDR3nt: TGTGCCAGCAGGTCTGGGACCACTGAAAAACTGTTTTTT
d_gene: TRBD2; v_gene: TRBV30; abundance: .; j_gene: TRBJ2-3; CDR3aa: CAWSGGGGGCTDTQYF; CDR3nt: TGTGCCTGGAGTGGGGGGGGCGGGGGGTGCACAGATACGCAGTATTTT
d_gene: .; v_gene: TRBV7-9; abundance: many; j_gene: TRBJ2-1; CDR3aa: CASSLSGLGSYNEQFF; CDR3nt: TGTGCCAGCAGCTTATCGGGGCTGGGGTCCTACAATGAGCAGTTCTTC
d_gene: .; v_gene: TRBV9; abundance: many; j_gene: TRBJ2-3; CDR3aa: CASSSRSDTQYF; CDR3nt: TGTGCCAGCAGCTCCCGTTCGGATACGCAGTATTTT
d_gene: TRBD2; v_gene: TRBV5-6; abundance: few; j_gene: TRBJ2-7; CDR3aa: CASSFRGVREQYF; CDR3nt: TGTGCCAGCAGCTTCCGGGGGGTGCGGGAGCAGTACTTC
d_gene: .; v_gene: TRBV30; abundance: .; j_gene: TRBJ2-7; CDR3aa: CAWATASYEQYF; CDR3nt: TGTGCCTGGGCGACAGCGTCCTACGAGCAGTACTTC
d_gene: .; v_gene: TRBV5-4; abundance: .; j_gene: TRBJ1-1; CDR3aa: CASSPGRGLMNTEAFF; CDR3nt: TGTGCCAGCAGCCCAGGCCGGGGGTTAATGAACACTGAAGCTTTCTTT
d_gene: .; v_gene: TRBV29-1; abundance: few; j_gene: TRBJ1-2; CDR3aa: CSVEGNQDGYTF; CDR3nt: TGCAGCGTTGAGGGCAACCAGGATGGCTACACCTTC
d_gene: TRBD1; v_gene: TRBV7-2; abundance: many; j_gene: TRBJ2-5; CDR3aa: CASSLVQGPLETQYF; CDR3nt: TGTGCCAGCAGCTTAGTACAGGGGCCGCTAGAGACCCAGTACTTC
d_gene: .; v_gene: TRBV7-9; abundance: many; j_gene: TRBJ2-7; CDR3aa: CASSPLFGTRTTYEQYF; CDR3nt: TGTGCCAGCAGCCCTTTGTTCGGGACAAGGACTACCTACGAGCAGTACTTC
d_gene: TRBD1; v_gene: TRBV25-1; abundance: many; j_gene: TRBJ2-3; CDR3aa: CASSEPDRADTQYF; CDR3nt: TGTGCCAGCAGTGAACCCGACAGGGCAGATACGCAGTATTTT
d_gene: .; v_gene: TRBV10-3; abundance: few; j_gene: TRBJ1-5; CDR3aa: CAISADSNQPQHF; CDR3nt: TGTGCCATCAGTGCTGACAGCAATCAGCCCCAGCATTTT
d_gene: TRBD1; v_gene: TRBV11-2; abundance: .; j_gene: TRBJ2-5; CDR3aa: CVSSFLTGAVQETQYF; CDR3nt: TGTGTCAGCAGCTTCCTGACAGGGGCCGTACAAGAGACCCAGTACTTC
d_gene: .; v_gene: TRBV11-2; abundance: .; j_gene: TRBJ2-7; CDR3aa: CASSLDSRAVTIEQYF; CDR3nt: TGTGCCAGCAGCTTAGATTCCAGGGCCGTAACCATCGAGCAGTACTTC
d_gene: TRBD2; v_gene: TRBV7-9; abundance: many; j_gene: TRBJ2-1; CDR3aa: CASSLDGRAGNEQFF; CDR3nt: TGTGCCAGCAGCTTAGACGGGAGGGCCGGCAATGAGCAGTTCTTC
d_gene: TRBD2; v_gene: TRBV4-3; abundance: .; j_gene: TRBJ2-3; CDR3aa: CASSQDRGLAAPTDTQYF; CDR3nt: TGCGCCAGCAGCCAAGATAGGGGACTAGCCGCCCCCACAGATACGCAGTATTTT
d_gene: .; v_gene: TRBV2; abundance: .; j_gene: TRBJ1-4; CDR3aa: CASSELGRGRKLFF; CDR3nt: TGTGCCAGCAGTGAGTTGGGCCGCGGACGAAAACTGTTTTTT
d_gene: .; v_gene: TRBV4-2; abundance: few; j_gene: TRBJ1-1; CDR3aa: CASSEVALNTEAFF; CDR3nt: TGTGCCAGCAGCGAAGTCGCCCTGAACACTGAAGCTTTCTTT
d_gene: .; v_gene: TRBV30; abundance: many; j_gene: TRBJ2-2; CDR3aa: CAWSVGGGELFF; CDR3nt: TGTGCCTGGAGTGTAGGAGGCGGGGAGCTGTTTTTT
d_gene: .; v_gene: TRBV12-3/TRBV12-4; abundance: many; j_gene: TRBJ1-1; CDR3aa: CASSFPGVFTEAFF; CDR3nt: TGTGCCAGCAGTTTCCCAGGGGTTTTCACTGAAGCTTTCTTT
d_gene: .; v_gene: TRBV6-6; abundance: many; j_gene: TRBJ1-1; CDR3aa: CASSYGTDEAFF; CDR3nt: TGTGCCAGCAGCTACGGGACGGATGAAGCTTTCTTT
d_gene: .; v_gene: TRBV21-1; abundance: many; j_gene: TRBJ2-6; CDR3aa: CASTKAPPSSGANVLTF; CDR3nt: TGTGCCAGCACCAAGGCCCCCCCCAGCTCTGGGGCCAACGTCCTGACTTTC
d_gene: .; v_gene: TRBV7-9; abundance: .; j_gene: TRBJ2-2; CDR3aa: CASSPDDVVMGNTGELSF; CDR3nt: TGTGCCAGCAGCCCAGATGATGTAGTAATGGGGAACACCGGGGAGCTGTCTTTT
d_gene: TRBD2; v_gene: TRBV6-2/TRBV6-3; abundance: .; j_gene: TRBJ2-1; CDR3aa: CASQKREVYNEQFF; CDR3nt: TGTGCCAGCCAGAAGCGGGAGGTTTACAATGAGCAGTTCTTC
d_gene: TRBD1; v_gene: TRBV30; abundance: many; j_gene: TRBJ2-7; CDR3aa: CAWITLQQGVWEQYF; CDR3nt: TGTGCCTGGATCACCCTGCAGCAGGGGGTCTGGGAGCAGTACTTC
d_gene: .; v_gene: TRBV3-1; abundance: many; j_gene: TRBJ2-5; CDR3aa: CAIATEYQETQYF; CDR3nt: TGTGCCATCGCGACCGAATACCAAGAGACCCAGTACTTC
d_gene: .; v_gene: TRBV28; abundance: few; j_gene: TRBJ1-1; CDR3aa: CASSLIQGGGTEAFF; CDR3nt: TGTGCCAGCAGTTTAATCCAGGGTGGCGGCACTGAAGCTTTCTTT
d_gene: TRBD1; v_gene: TRBV28; abundance: few; j_gene: TRBJ2-5; CDR3aa: CASSLSRTGVETQYF; CDR3nt: TGTGCCAGCAGTTTATCCCGGACAGGAGTGGAGACCCAGTACTTC
d_gene: TRBD2; v_gene: TRBV27; abundance: many; j_gene: TRBJ2-3; CDR3aa: CASSFLLAGGGTDTQYF; CDR3nt: TGTGCCAGCAGTTTCCTTCTAGCGGGAGGCGGCACAGATACGCAGTATTTT
d_gene: TRBD1; v_gene: TRBV12-3/TRBV12-4; abundance: .; j_gene: TRBJ2-7; CDR3aa: CASSSPYRGEQYF; CDR3nt: TGTGCCAGCAGTTCCCCTTACAGGGGCGAGCAGTACTTC
d_gene: .; v_gene: TRBV28; abundance: .; j_gene: TRBJ2-7; CDR3aa: CASSLQAGTYEQYF; CDR3nt: TGTGCCAGCAGTTTACAGGCAGGGACGTACGAGCAGTACTTC
d_gene: .; v_gene: TRBV12-3/TRBV12-4; abundance: few; j_gene: TRBJ2-3; CDR3aa: CASRSILGTDTQYF; CDR3nt: TGTGCCAGCAGGAGTATCCTAGGCACAGATACGCAGTATTTT
d_gene: TRBD1; v_gene: TRBV7-9; abundance: few; j_gene: TRBJ2-7; CDR3aa: CASSSTFLFEGQGSYEQYF; CDR3nt: TGTGCCAGCAGCTCGACGTTTCTTTTTGAGGGACAGGGGTCCTACGAGCAGTACTTC